This TCR beta chain was recorded in a study of cytomegalovirus exposure and HLA in healthy donors (dated by TCRdb to about 2017). Notes on the research overall: An earlier analysis of approximately 600 of the donors reported more than 250 Gb of sequence data and around 110 million unique TCR beta sequences from 150 million to 200 million T cells. An early release covering over 500 HLA-typed donors comprised approximately 290 gigabases of sequencing data and tens of millions of unique TCR sequences. Of the roughly 410 genotyped donors, 65% to 90% were placed in the genetic ancestry cluster associated with self-reported Caucasian donors. The study aimed to test whether signatures of past pathogen exposure could be identified by cataloging public T cell receptors. The study used immunosequencing to profile the T cell repertoires of approximately 690 subjects and linked those repertoires to cytomegalovirus serostatus. Besides the first cohort of 666 subjects, a separate validation cohort made up of over 95 different subjects was used. To predict cytomegalovirus infection status, the study brought together high-throughput TCR immunosequencing, statistical association of individual TCRs with disease status, and machine learning. A later analysis re-examined previously published TCR beta repertoires from roughly 650 donors and added high-resolution HLA genotyping to investigate patterns of TCR occurrence. Rather than drawing on any new phenotypic data, the later analysis identified candidate immune exposures from TCR beta sequences and the way those sequences occurred across donors. An earlier analysis of 587 of the donors used high-throughput TCR beta sequencing to judge whether each TCR beta V gene segment behaved as functional or pseudogenic. Alongside the repertoire data, information on donor age, sex, ethnicity and CMV serostatus was compiled. Genome-wide SNP genotypes for about 65% of the 666 donors were used in a later genetic analysis, which treated that subset as a discovery cohort. Every discovery cohort repertoire had been produced on one sequencing platform. HLA typing included class I and class II loci at four-digit resolution. The number of typed donors differed by locus: about 629-630 for A, B, C, DRB1 and DQB1; approximately 520 for DQA1; around 610 for DPA1; and around 470 for DPB1. Because of strong linkage in the cohort, 5 or 6 DR-DQ haplotypes were treated as single units for association and clustering. Among some 400 genotyped donors of the cohort, an average of about 240,000 unique TCR beta nucleotide sequences were sequenced per donor, roughly 20% of them non-productive.

The cohort comprised some 730 healthy bone marrow donors. Cohort members were all nominally healthy when sampled, although unrecorded immune exposures were likely present. The donor was CMV seronegative and was included in the group of several hundred seronegative cohort members. A peripheral blood sample was collected from each donor, and TCR beta sequencing was performed on peripheral blood mononuclear cells. The Qiagen DNeasy Blood Extraction Kit was used to extract genomic DNA from the blood cell samples. A note on this clone: Its target antigen remains unknown. The input lacks base qualities; no much larger clone sits a single base away.

V loses 5 bases, J loses 1 base, and the germline ends lie 4 bases apart. Based on the germline V gene (reference sequence), the CDR1 and CDR2 sequences are SEHNR and FQNEAQ. The CDR3 sequence holds 12 residues, the cysteine and phenylalanine included. The entry retains the CDR3 DNA only, 36 bases that are in frame from base 1. Broader findings and caveats from the paper: In a later analysis, most CMV-associated TCR beta chains were found to appear HLA-restricted, with HLA associations seemingly driven largely by CMV exposure. A total of 164 TCR beta chains were listed by the study as associated with cytomegalovirus. Cytomegalovirus status was reported to be diagnosed by the classifier with high specificity and sensitivity in both the original and validation cohorts. Sequencing depth was assumed to be roughly uniform across donors in the presence/absence analyses, though that assumption may not hold. V-gene and J-gene trimming of TCR beta chains was associated with a missense DCLRE1C variant in a later genetic analysis, and the association was replicated in an independent cohort. A later analysis found that HLA-associated TCR beta chains were more clonally expanded and had lower generation probabilities than equally common non-associated chains. Because counts were too low, roughly 18 rarely observed V segments, including chromosome 9 orphons, were left out of the earlier analysis of about 620 of the donors. A few of the identified cytomegalovirus-associated TCR beta chains were confirmed in vitro to be specific for cytomegalovirus antigens. Linkage disequilibrium might explain the correlated functional status among segregating V segments, but an unknown experimental factor could not be excluded. In a later analysis, the rate of TCR association differed among HLA loci, with DRB1 alleles having the most associated TCRs and HLA-C alleles having the fewest. Because HLA typing was missing for some donors at each locus, association tests included only the typed subset. The 87-base-pair reads could not distinguish some IMGT-functional V segments, including TRBV6-2 and TRBV6-3, so those segments were excluded. A cluster of highly shared sequence variants was judged likely to be a technical artifact of the sequencing pipeline. At a false discovery rate of 0.05, a later analysis linked about 16,000 TCR beta sequences to specific HLA alleles. The authors suggested that the approach could potentially be generalized to other disease states and immunological phenotypes. In a later genetic analysis, fewer N-insertions in productive TCRs were reported among donors in an Asian-associated ancestry cluster than the approximately 630-donor mean. Strong co-occurrence of HLA alleles, especially DR and DQ, made assigning TCR associations to individual alleles difficult. In an earlier analysis of 500 to 650 of the donors, most TCR beta V segments appeared in productive rearrangements about 90% or about 30% of the time, broadly matching IMGT annotations. According to a later analysis, parvovirus B19, influenza, CMV and Epstein-Barr virus appeared linked to several top co-occurrence clusters. In this cohort, only TCR beta chains were sequenced, and detectable features were limited by the absence of alpha or paired-chain data. A further reported finding was that TCR beta sequences accurately predicted the HLA-A and HLA-B alleles for most subjects in the first cohort. Most TCR sequences were observed very rarely across donors, whereas some public TCRs were present in many individuals. Immune exposure information for the cohort was limited to CMV serostatus.

Library preparation used the immunoSEQ multiplex PCR assay. The multiplex PCR relied on a mix of 60 forward primers for TCR Vbeta segments and 13 reverse primers for TCR Jbeta segments. The CDR3 region of rearranged TCR beta genes was amplified from genomic DNA with a multiplex PCR assay. Amplified TCR beta libraries were sequenced as 87-base-pair reads on the Illumina HiSeq System. The source study handled its data this way. Across the roughly 640 repertoires, a later analysis counted tens of millions of unique TCR beta chains, roughly 11 million of which were shared by at least two donors. Raw reads were error-corrected and collapsed into unique sequences by a nearest-neighbor algorithm in which closely related sequences were merged to remove PCR and sequencing errors. Alignment of CDR3 sequences to IMGT reference sequences was used to assign V, D and J gene segments. For a sequence to be retained, at least a six-nucleotide match to both a V gene segment and a J gene segment was required. A rearrangement counted as productive if the CDR3 had no stop codons and remained in frame with V and J, and every other rearrangement counted as non-productive. Following IMGT convention, CDR3 was defined as the stretch from the second conserved V-encoded cysteine to the conserved J-encoded phenylalanine. In an earlier analysis of 550 to 650 of the donors, sequences lacking an unambiguous match to a single V gene segment were excluded. In an earlier analysis of approximately 550 of the donors, V segments were called functional above 56.7% productive rearrangements and were called segregating when the between-donor standard deviation exceeded 5%. A statistical classification framework was built for diagnosing cytomegalovirus status from the catalog of TCR beta chain sequences. V and J gene assignment, in a later analysis, came from comparing TCR nucleotide sequences with IMGT/GENE-DB human TR gene sequences. In a later analysis, CDR3 sequences and most-parsimonious VDJ recombination scenarios were assigned using the TCRdist pipeline. A later analysis defined each TCR beta chain by its CDR3 amino acid sequence plus V-gene family, and excluded reads lacking a unique V-gene family. A later analysis removed roughly 590 highly shared, low-generation-probability nucleotide sequences to deal with suspected cross-contamination and a sequencing artifact. In a later analysis, a clonal expansion index for each public chain was calculated from normalized within-repertoire ranks of inferred template counts. In a later analysis, generation probabilities were computed with a VDJ recombination model fitted to out-of-frame rearrangements, and the resulting probabilities were checked against IGoR. Hypergeometric tests were used in a later analysis to score TCR-TCR, TCR-HLA and TCR-CMV co-occurrence, with a repertoire-size bias correction applied to the TCR pairs. False discovery rates were estimated in a later analysis by permuting HLA or CMV assignments 20 times. In a later analysis, co-occurring TCRs were grouped with DBSCAN, and TCRdist sequence similarity was added when clustering was performed within HLA-allele-positive subsets. Repertoires with fewer than 30,000 or more than 120,000 public chains were left out of co-occurrence clustering, as were five repertoires with anomalous nucleotide sharing. TCRdb took over this immuneACCESS table, retaining in-frame rearrangements with V and J assigned. Such tables are incomplete; in checked studies, under half of the missing clones stem from an unresolved V gene, and the remainder is unexplained. V, J and clone size were drawn from that table, and D and trimming were deduced from the DNA. Recorded for this sample are roughly 200,000 clones; roughly 79% of them occurred a single time. 1.9% of the sample is taken by the ten largest.

The sequencing sample was made of PBMCs. The sequence is built from TRBV7-9 and TRBJ2-3, with the D gene call left open. This clonotype originated in a man between 25 and 39 years old in good health and CMV-seronegative. The CDR3 amino acid sequence is: CASSRGTDTQYF. The DNA reads as follows: TGTGCCAGCAGCCGCGGCACAGATACGCAGTATTTT.